This T cell receptor beta chain appears in the sequencing data of a study of blood T cell repertoires in COVID-19. Study-wide context: COVID-19 samples collected from the United States, Italy and Spain covered acute and convalescent phases.

The table came from immunoSEQ multiplex PCR; TCRdb's copy has only in-frame clones and leaves some out. This sample has about 99,000 clones, with around 82% found just once. V dropped 7 bases and J dropped 2; count of bases not matched to a gene: 1. This CDR3 has 13 amino acids. Germline V gives CDR1 LNHNV, CDR2 YYDKDF (reference sequence). Sequencing input: peripheral blood. This chain uses TRBV15 with TRBJ2-2; TRBD1 matches at 7 bases. This clonotype was sampled from a man in his 60s with acute or convalescent COVID-19. The CDR3 DNA is TGTGCCACCAAGGGGGCAAACACCGGGGAGCTGTTTTTT. Encoded protein: CATKGANTGELFF.